Below, 27 T cell receptor beta chains from the same sample are listed, as sequenced in a study of neurological immune-mediated disorders. TCRdb itself ran the 5' RACE reads through MiXCR, one entry per CDR3 protein. The table lists tens of thousands of distinct CDR3 sequences, roughly 12% of them singletons. The sequenced material came from CD4+ T cells from blood. Every receptor here comes from a woman aged 25 to 39 with HTLV-1-associated myelopathy (HAM/TSP).

This clonotype is medium-sized (0.01 to 0.1%) by share. V usage is TRBV12-3 or TRBV12-4 and J usage is TRBJ2-6; D not certain. CDR3 size: 14 residues. Trimming removed 9 bases from V and 0 bases from J, with 9 bases in between. Here the CDR3 DNA reads TGTGCCAGTAGCTCGGGCTCTGGGGCCAACGTCCTGACTTTC. This sequence encodes CASSSGSGANVLTF.

This clonotype occurred once. A much larger clone sits a single nucleotide away, making a read error possible. The V and J genes are TRBV5-1 and TRBJ1-4; D gene ambiguous. V was trimmed by 5 bases and J by 5 bases, leaving 16 bases between them. Germline loops: CDR1 SGHRS, CDR2 YFSETQ. This CDR3 is 15 amino acids long. CDR3 residues: CASSSSTGSNEKLFF. The CDR3 DNA follows: TGCGCCAGCAGTTCAAGTACCGGGAGCAATGAAAAACTGTTTTTT.

This clonotype was seen ten or more times. The chain combines TRBV30 with TRBJ2-7; TRBD1 matches 10 bases. The CDR3 has 12 amino acids. Germline CDR1 reads GTSNPN; CDR2 reads SVGIG (reference sequence). V trimming: 5 bases; J trimming: 6 bases; junction bases outside the gene matches: 4. In nucleotides, the CDR3 is TGTGCCTGGGAAGACAGGGGGCGCGAGCAGTACTTC. It translates to CAWEDRGREQYF.

CDR3 sequence reads: CASSRTANSYNEQFF. The CDR3 DNA reads as TGTGCCAGCAGCCGGACAGCGAACTCCTACAATGAGCAGTTCTTC. V is TRBV7-8 and J is TRBJ2-1; perhaps TRBD1 as D (6 bases). Trimming stripped 5 bases from V and 0 bases from J, with 11 bases between. Germline V gene data show CDR1 as SGHVS and CDR2 as FQNEAQ. The CDR3 is 15 residues long.

This clonotype was seen a handful of times. The chain has TRBV29-1 and TRBJ1-3; TRBD1 matches 9 bases. Unmatched junction bases numbered 2, after V lost 7 bases and J lost 4 bases. The CDR3 loop spans 12 amino acids. Germline V gene sequence: CDR1 SQVTM, CDR2 ANQGSEA. The CDR3 coding sequence is TGCAGCGCTGGGACAGGGGGAAACACCATATATTTT. Protein sequence: CSAGTGGNTIYF.

This clonotype has at least ten counts. The chain has TRBV5-1 and TRBJ2-6; D is tentatively TRBD1 or TRBD2 (5 bases each). The CDR3 is 20 amino acids. Trimming removed 0 bases at V and 0 bases at J, with 19 bases between. The germline gives CDR1 SGHRS, CDR2 YFSETQ. The CDR3 DNA sequence: TGCGCCAGCAGCTTGGCCTTAATTTTTAAGGGGAGCTCTGGGGCCAACGTCCTGACTTTC. The encoded protein is CASSLALIFKGSSGANVLTF. Variable domain in full (rest from reference TRBV5-1 and TRBJ2-6): KAGVTQTPRYLIKTRGQQVTLSCSPISGHRSVSWYQQTPGQGLQFLFEYFSETQRNKGNFPGRFSGRQFSNSRSEMNVSTLELGDSALYLCASSLALIFKGSSGANVLTFGAGSRLTVL.

This clonotype was counted at least ten times. The chain recombines TRBV20-1 with TRBJ2-7; D assignment may be TRBD1 or TRBD2 (5 bases each). Trimming cost V 6 bases and J 4 bases, with 19 bases left between them. Germline V gene data show CDR1 as DFQATT and CDR2 as SNEGSKA (reference sequence). The CDR3 length is 14 residues. The CDR3 nucleotides read TGCAGTGCCAGACACCCGGGTGGGACGTACGAGCAGTACTTC. It yields the protein CSARHPGGTYEQYF.

This clonotype has at least ten counts. V usage is TRBV20-1 and J usage is TRBJ1-2, with TRBD1 matching over 9 bases. Losses at the gene ends were 6 bases for V and 7 bases for J; bases not matched to a gene: 24. The CDR3 contains 18 residues. In germline, CDR1 is DFQATT, CDR2 SNEGSKA (reference sequence). The CDR3 nucleotides are TGCAGTGCCAACTCGCGATCGGACAGGGGAGGCTGGCAAGGTGGCTACACCTTC. This sequence encodes CSANSRSDRGGWQGGYTF.

This chain uses TRBV4-2 with TRBJ2-6, with a weak D call TRBD2 (5 bases). Per the germline V gene, CDR1 is LGHNA and CDR2 is YNFKEQ. V lost 6 bases and J 0 bases, leaving 9 bases between the germline ends. This CDR3 is 15 amino acids long. The CDR3 DNA reads as TGTGCCAGCAGACCGGACTTCTCTGGGGCCAACGTCCTGACTTTC. Translating it yields CASRPDFSGANVLTF.

This clonotype was recorded at least ten times. The chain couples TRBV12-3 or TRBV12-4 to TRBJ1-1; no firm D call. This CDR3 region has 11 residues. Trimming cost V 6 bases and J 8 bases, with 10 bases left between them. Here the CDR3 reads CASSIKTEAFF. DNA for the CDR3: TGTGCCAGCAGCATAAAGACGGAAGCTTTCTTT.

This clonotype was counted many times. The chain carries TRBV5-1 and TRBJ2-3; D is undetermined. This CDR3 is built from 14 residues. Germline values: CDR1 SGHRS, CDR2 YFSETQ. Trimming took off 4 bases at V and 8 bases at J, with 17 bases between the two ends. The CDR3, as DNA: TGCGCCAGCAGCATGAAGGGCCCTTCTGGTACGCAGTATTTT. This sequence encodes CASSMKGPSGTQYF.

This clonotype showed up many times. The gene calls are TRBV5-5 and TRBJ1-5; TRBD1 matches 9 bases. The junction had 2 bases not matched to a gene; V was cut back by 0 bases and J by 4 bases. This CDR3 has 15 amino acids. Germline V CDR1 and CDR2: SGHKS, YYEKEE (reference sequence). The CDR3 region has the DNA TGTGCCAGCAGCTTGGCGACAGGGGGTAATCAGCCCCAGCATTTT. Its protein is CASSLATGGNQPQHF.

This clonotype appeared many times. This chain joins TRBV29-1 and TRBJ2-3, with D possibly being TRBD1 (6 bases). Germline CDR1 reads SQVTM; CDR2 reads ANQGSEA. V gave up 0 bases and J gave up 0 bases, with 10 bases separating them. The CDR3 is 15 residues long. The CDR3: CSVEDHRVSTDTQYF. CDR3 nucleotide sequence: TGCAGCGTTGAAGATCACAGGGTCAGCACAGATACGCAGTATTTT.

The V gene is TRBV6-5, the J gene TRBJ2-3; no clear D. V was clipped by 10 bases and J by 1 base, with 12 bases between them. Germline lookup yields CDR1 MNHEY and CDR2 SVGAGI. The CDR3 totals 13 residues. The CDR3: CATYLGGTDTQYF. Here the CDR3 DNA reads TGTGCCACCTATCTCGGAGGCACAGATACGCAGTATTTT.

This clonotype was counted ten times or more. The rearrangement links TRBV20-1 to TRBJ1-6, with D maybe TRBD1 (6 bases). The CDR3 extends over 13 amino acids. Germline values: CDR1 DFQATT, CDR2 SNEGSKA (reference sequence). The CDR3 spells CSAGEDSVEIVHF. The CDR3 region has the DNA TGCAGCGCTGGAGAGGACAGTGTAGAAATAGTCCACTTT.

This clonotype was observed at least ten times. This chain joins TRBV3-1 and TRBJ2-1; 9 bases are shared with TRBD2. Looked up from germline, CDR1 is LGHDT and CDR2 is YNNKEL (reference sequence). This CDR3 region has 18 residues. Germline trimming cut 3 bases from V and 6 bases from J; bases unmatched to any gene: 15. The chain's CDR3 is CASSQGSLAGDLFNEQFF. As DNA, the CDR3 is TGTGCCAGCAGCCAGGGGTCGTTAGCGGGGGACCTCTTCAATGAGCAGTTCTTC.

The table lists this clonotype with many counts. The chain combines TRBV10-3 with TRBJ1-1; 10 bases are shared with TRBD1. Trimming took 0 bases from V and 4 from J; bases not matched to a gene: 8. Germline CDR1 and CDR2: ENHRY and SYGVKD. The CDR3 is 17 residues long. CDR3 residues: CAISESRTGGRGTEAFF. As DNA, the CDR3 is TGTGCCATCAGTGAGTCCCGGACAGGGGGTAGGGGCACTGAAGCTTTCTTT.

This chain connects TRBV18 to TRBJ2-5, with TRBD1 matching over 9 bases. Germline CDR1 KGHSH, CDR2 LQKENI. Losses at the gene ends were 3 bases for V and 9 bases for J; bases not matched to a gene: 14. CDR3 length: 16 amino acids. Here the CDR3 DNA reads TGTGCCAGCTCACCGTTTCGGGACAGGGAAGGATTGGCCCAGTACTTC. Its protein is CASSPFRDREGLAQYF.

This clonotype was counted many times. V gene TRBV20-1 combines with J gene TRBJ2-3, with 9 positions matching TRBD2. The CDR3 length is 15 residues. The V gene's germline CDR1 is DFQATT and CDR2 SNEGSKA (reference sequence). The junction had 9 bases not matched to a gene; V was cut back by 5 bases and J by 3 bases. CDR3 residues: CSADGGGANTDTQYF. The CDR3 region has the DNA TGCAGTGCTGATGGCGGGGGGGCTAATACAGATACGCAGTATTTT.

Ten or more counts support this clonotype. The chain employs TRBV5-6 and TRBJ1-1; TRBD1 aligns across 7 bases. The V gene's germline CDR1 is SGHDT and CDR2 YYEEEE. J was trimmed by 5 bases and V by 5 bases; bases with no gene match: 15. This CDR3 contains 16 residues. In DNA, the CDR3 is TGTGCCAGCAGAATGCGAACCGGGACAGCTAAAACTGAAGCTTTCTTT. Translation gives CASRMRTGTAKTEAFF.

This clonotype was picked up many times. The V call is TRBV20-1, the J call TRBJ2-3, with 10 bases matching TRBD2. Germline V CDR1 and CDR2: DFQATT, SNEGSKA (reference sequence). This CDR3 comprises 16 residues. The trim removed 8 bases at V and 2 bases at J, leaving 13 bases unmatched. CDR3 in DNA: TGCAGTACTTTCCGTCCGACTAGCGGGCTCACAGATACGCAGTATTTT. Translating it yields CSTFRPTSGLTDTQYF.

This clonotype was picked up one time. A junction boundary mismatches the germline segment, possibly from a read error. V usage is TRBV2 and J usage is TRBJ2-7; 11 positions match TRBD1. The length of the CDR3 is 15 residues. The germline CDR1 and CDR2 sequences are SNHLY and FYNNEI. CDR3 protein: CTRSDAGQGAYEQYF. DNA of the CDR3: TGTACCAGAAGTGACGCCGGACAGGGGGCGTACGAGCAGTACTTC.

The table lists this clonotype with a few counts. The chain is built from TRBV6-5 and TRBJ2-2; TRBD1 matches at 7 bases. The CDR3 contains 15 residues. Germline V gives CDR1 MNHEY, CDR2 SVGAGI. Trimming removed 5 bases from V and 0 bases from J; junction bases left unmatched: 3. CDR3 sequence reads: CASSKTGTNTGELFF. In nucleotides, the CDR3 is TGTGCCAGCAGTAAGACAGGGACGAACACCGGGGAGCTGTTTTTT.

The table lists this clonotype with many counts. The V gene is TRBV5-1, the J gene TRBJ1-2; 10 bases are a match to TRBD1. This CDR3 is 15 amino acids long. The V gene end was trimmed by 4 bases and the J gene end by 3 bases; junction bases not matched to a gene: 6. Germline CDR1 is SGHRS and CDR2 is YFSETQ. The CDR3 DNA reads TGCGCCAGCAGCCTCGGGACAGGGGAATACTATGGCTACACCTTC. Amino acids: CASSLGTGEYYGYTF.

This clonotype has a count of ten or more. The rearrangement joins TRBV2 to TRBJ2-2; D ambiguous. Germline loops: CDR1 SNHLY, CDR2 FYNNEI. The V end was cut by 6 bases, the J end by 2 bases, with 13 bases between. CDR3 length: 15 residues. CDR3 loop: CASSVDSINTGELFF. CDR3 DNA sequence: TGTGCCAGCAGCGTCGACTCCATTAACACCGGGGAGCTGTTTTTT.

This clonotype was detected ten times or more. The chain uses TRBV12-3 or TRBV12-4 and TRBJ2-1; TRBD2 matches 7 bases. The CDR3 has 15 amino acids. V lost 3 bases and J lost 7; bases outside the gene matches: 9. The CDR3 protein is CASSLGGLVLNEQFF. The DNA of the CDR3 is TGTGCCAGCAGTTTGGGTGGACTAGTTTTGAATGAGCAGTTCTTC.

This clonotype was picked up many times. The chain employs TRBV25-1 and TRBJ2-1, with 7 bases that match TRBD1. The CDR3 runs to 16 residues. V lost 1 base, J lost 7 bases, and 10 bases stayed unmatched. In germline, CDR1 is MGHDK, CDR2 SYGVNS. This CDR3 reads CASSEFAGDRGNEQFF. For the CDR3, the DNA is TGTGCCAGCAGTGAATTCGCAGGGGACAGAGGAAATGAGCAGTTCTTC. Full variable domain (outside the CDR3, taken from reference TRBV25-1 and TRBJ2-1): EADIYQTPRYLVIGTGKKITLECSQTMGHDKMYWYQQDPGMELHLIHYSYGVNSTEKGDLSSESTVSRIRTEHFPLTLESARPSHTSQYLCASSEFAGDRGNEQFFGPGTRLTVL.